The text below deals with one T cell receptor beta chain. Its antigen is unknown. Individuals having autoimmune disease history or systemic immunosuppression were not enrolled. This sample stems from a study of OX40 agonist ivuxolimab in advanced cancers. Study-wide results and caveats: Both CD4+ and CD8+ T cell populations in blood had undergone clonal expansion by week 6 at 0.1 to 3.0 mg/kg.

Assay used: immunoSEQ multiplex PCR; TCRdb lists only in-frame clones, some missing. This repertoire shows 70,000 to 85,000 clones, roughly 90% found once; its top ten account for under 1.1%. The source is an adult with an advanced solid tumor such as melanoma, head and neck, liver or kidney cancer. The source was CD4+ or CD8+ T cells sorted from blood, collected in a trial of the OX40 agonist ivuxolimab.

DNA for the CDR3: TGTGCCAGCAGCTTGGCCCCTAGCGGCAATGAGCAGTTCTTC. Translated, it gives CASSLAPSGNEQFF. The rearrangement joins TRBV5-4 to TRBJ2-1, with 7 bases aligning to TRBD2. Germline V CDR1 and CDR2: SGHNT, YYREEE (reference sequence). Trimming cost V 0 bases and J 6 bases; bases outside gene matches: 3. The CDR3 loop spans 14 amino acids.